This T cell receptor beta chain was captured by sequencing in a study of identical twins. Study conclusions and caveats: Interpretation of the results relied on cross-sectional statistical analysis and not on following the same donors. Twin sharing of out-of-frame TCR alpha was underestimated by models in monozygotic pairs. Cord blood beta clonotypes that were abundant carried fewer insertions, and memory repertoires showed no such trend.

Per the germline V gene, CDR1 is LNHNV and CDR2 is YYDKDF (reference sequence). The CDR3 is 14 residues long. V dropped 6 bases and J dropped 4; count of bases not matched to a gene: 6. This clonotype was detected a few times. Its matching antigen is unknown. A template switching step contributed a universal primer site, while unique molecular identifiers were present in the cDNA. TCRdb reprocessed the 5' RACE reads with MiXCR, giving one entry per CDR3 protein. The sample has about 450,000 distinct CDR3 sequences; approximately 17% are singletons. V usage is TRBV15 and J usage is TRBJ1-5; TRBD1 matches at 7 bases. Sequencing was done on a sample of naive T cells sorted from blood. The origin of this receptor is a man over 45 in good health. DNA for the CDR3: TGTGCCACCAGTCGCACAGGGGAAAATCAGCCCCAGCATTTT. This gives the protein CATSRTGENQPQHF.